The 10 T cell receptor beta chains reported below all come from one sample, sequenced in a study of neurological immune-mediated disorders. TCRdb redid the calling of the 5' RACE reads with MiXCR, one entry per CDR3 protein. This sample has approximately 74,000 distinct CDR3 sequences; around 9.9% occur once, and the top ten carry 1.5% to 2%. Sequencing was performed on PBMCs. These receptors originate from a man aged 45-65 years in good health.

There are many counts of this clonotype. The V and J genes are TRBV9 and TRBJ1-4; the match to TRBD1 covers 7 bases. CDR1 SGDLS and CDR2 YYNGEE come from the germline V gene. The CDR3 consists of 14 residues. After removal of 4 bases from V and 6 bases from J, the junction contained 6 bases not matched to a gene. CDR3 nucleotide sequence: TGTGCCAGCAGCATACAGGGGAGTGATGAAAAACTGTTTTTT. It is translated as CASSIQGSDEKLFF.

This clonotype was counted ten times or more. The chain employs TRBV5-1 and TRBJ1-2; D might be TRBD1 (5 bases). There are 12 residues in the CDR3. V lost 3 bases, J lost 4 bases, and 7 bases lay in between. Looked up from germline, CDR1 is SGHRS and CDR2 is YFSETQ. Written as DNA, the CDR3 is TGCGCCAGCAGCTCTGACAGCTATGGCTACACCTTC. It translates to CASSSDSYGYTF.

Here the CDR3 reads CASSQARQGPRGTDTQYF. The CDR3 nucleotides are TGTGCCAGCAGCCAAGCCCGACAGGGACCTCGCGGCACAGATACGCAGTATTTT. This chain links TRBV4-2 with TRBJ2-3, with 7 bases fitting TRBD1. Germline CDR1 LGHNA, CDR2 YNFKEQ. The CDR3 contains 18 residues. V dropped 1 base and J dropped 1; count of bases not matched to a gene: 11.

This clonotype showed up many times. The DNA of the CDR3 is TGTGCCAGCAGTTTGATGGGGGCCTTAAGGGAGACCCAGTACTTC. Protein product: CASSLMGALRETQYF. The chain links TRBV28 to TRBJ2-5; a weak D match, TRBD1 (6 bases). The CDR3 length is 15 residues. V shed 3 bases and J shed 5 bases, with 16 bases lying between them. Germline-derived CDR1 and CDR2 are MDHEN and SYDVKM.

In its sample, this clonotype is medium-sized. The V call is TRBV5-1, the J call TRBJ2-1; 7 nucleotides align to TRBD2. The CDR3 runs 15 residues. Germline V gene lookup returns CDR1 SGHRS and CDR2 YFSETQ. V lost 0 bases to trimming and J lost 0 bases; unmatched junction nucleotides: 0. DNA of the CDR3: TGCGCCAGCAGCTTGGTAGCGGGCTCCTACAATGAGCAGTTCTTC. As protein: CASSLVAGSYNEQFF.

V gene TRBV5-1 combines with J gene TRBJ2-2; TRBD1 matches at 8 bases. V lost 1 base, J lost 3 bases, and 2 bases stayed unmatched. The CDR3 consists of 15 residues. Germline V CDR1 and CDR2: SGHRS, YFSETQ. CDR3 in amino acids: CASSLSTGDTGELFF. The CDR3 DNA sequence: TGCGCCAGCAGCTTGTCGACAGGGGACACCGGGGAGCTGTTTTTT.

In this sample, this clonotype turned up many times. The chain uses TRBV20-1 and TRBJ2-5, with D uncertain. There are 15 residues in the CDR3. V was shortened by 2 bases and J by 1 base, with 14 bases between the two germline ends. The germline gives CDR1 DFQATT, CDR2 SNEGSKA (reference sequence). CDR3 bases: TGCAGTGCTAGAAGTACGACTTTATTCCAAGAGACCCAGTACTTC. It encodes CSARSTTLFQETQYF.

This clonotype was seen ten or more times. The genes are TRBV20-1 and TRBJ1-4; D is perhaps TRBD1 (6 bases). The length of the CDR3 is 15 residues. In germline, CDR1 is DFQATT, CDR2 SNEGSKA (reference sequence). Trimming cost V 6 bases and J 0 bases, with 14 bases left between them. As DNA, the CDR3 is TGCAGTGCGCGCGGACAGTACGCAACTAATGAAAAACTGTTTTTT. Translating gives CSARGQYATNEKLFF.

Many counts were recorded for this clonotype. J is TRBJ2-1 and V is TRBV6-2 or TRBV6-3; 8 nucleotides agree with TRBD2. The V segment lost 3 bases and the J segment 8 bases; nucleotides outside the gene matches: 12. Germline V gene data show CDR1 as MNHEY and CDR2 as SVGEGT. The CDR3 has 16 residues. The CDR3 DNA is TGTGCCAGCAGTTATGCGGCGGCGGGAGGCGGCTATGAGCAGTTCTTC. Translating gives CASSYAAAGGGYEQFF.

This clonotype has ten or more counts. The chain carries TRBV28 and TRBJ1-6; TRBD1 aligns across 9 bases. The CDR3 totals 15 residues. Germline V gene data show CDR1 as MDHEN and CDR2 as SYDVKM. V dropped 5 bases and J dropped 9; count of bases not matched to a gene: 8. Here the CDR3 reads CASSTQRDRASPLHF. The CDR3 bases are TGTGCCAGCAGTACACAGCGGGACAGGGCTTCACCCCTCCACTTT.